This TCR beta chain was captured in a study of response to subunit inactivated influenza vaccine (dated by TCRdb to 2016 to 2019). About the investigation overall: To follow how T cells responded to a trivalent subunit inactivated influenza vaccine, the researchers relied on deep quantitative profiling of the T cell receptor repertoire.

The sample holds a few counts of this clonotype. Its antigen is not yet known. The record has no base qualities; no much larger clone is one base away. Trimming takes 0 bases from V and 5 bases from J, and the germline ends sit 4 bases apart. Via the germline V gene, CDR1 is MNHEY and CDR2 SVGAGI. The CDR3 goes from the cysteine to the phenylalanine over 13 residues. The entry retains the CDR3 DNA only, 39 bases that are in frame from base 1. Receptors were amplified or captured by RT-PCR. Sequencer: Illumina HiSeq 2500. TCRdb reran the public reads through fastp at Q25 and MiXCR, keeping productive beta chains. Duplicate CDR3 protein sequences are folded into a single record with the most common DNA and genes. Across this sample there are about 780,000 distinct CDR3 sequences, with 15% to 20% seen only once. The top ten constitute about a tenth of the sample. Broad study findings and their caveats: The authors proposed that each seasonal influenza vaccination may bring in only a limited number of new T cells.

Recombination linked TRBV6-5 to TRBJ1-4; the D gene cannot be resolved reliably. This material consisted of PBMCs from blood, taken 4 to 6 days after vaccination. The receptor was derived from a man aged 50-59 years who received an inactivated influenza vaccine. Donor details come from another sample of the same person, matched by shared clones. The DNA is TGTGCCAGCAGTTACTCGCCAAATGAAAAACTGTTTTTT. Its protein reads: CASSYSPNEKLFF.